This T cell receptor (beta chain) is drawn from a study of OX40 agonist ivuxolimab in advanced cancers. Germline V gene sequence: CDR1 SGHRS, CDR2 YFSETQ. The CDR3 consists of 14 residues. Germline trimming cut 3 bases from V and 6 bases from J; bases unmatched to any gene: 8. General observations from the study: There were, on average, more expanded clones in CD8+ T cells than in CD4+. Clonal expansion by week 6 occurred in CD4+ and CD8+ blood T cells (at 0.1 to 3.0 mg/kg).

A remark on this clone: As yet, its antigen is unknown.

The data were produced by immunoSEQ multiplex PCR, yet TCRdb's version contains in-frame clones alone and is incomplete. Of fewer than 85,000 clones detected, about nine tenths appear once; the ten largest clones hold about 10%. Sequenced material: CD4+ or CD8+ T cells sorted from blood, taken in a trial of the OX40 agonist ivuxolimab. V is TRBV5-1 and J is TRBJ2-7; the match to TRBD2 covers 8 bases. The sequence came from an adult with an advanced solid tumor such as melanoma, head and neck, liver or kidney cancer. CDR3 region: CASSSGTSQGEQYF. The DNA for the CDR3 is TGCGCCAGCAGCTCCGGGACTAGTCAGGGCGAGCAGTACTTC.